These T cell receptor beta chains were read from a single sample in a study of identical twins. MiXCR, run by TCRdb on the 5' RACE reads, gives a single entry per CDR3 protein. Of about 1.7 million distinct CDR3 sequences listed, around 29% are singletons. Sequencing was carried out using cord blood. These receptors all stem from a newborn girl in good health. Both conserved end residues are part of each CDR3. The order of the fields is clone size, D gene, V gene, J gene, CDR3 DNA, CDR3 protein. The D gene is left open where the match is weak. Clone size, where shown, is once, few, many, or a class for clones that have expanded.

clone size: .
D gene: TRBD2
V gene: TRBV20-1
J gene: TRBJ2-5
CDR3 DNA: TGCAGTGCTAGAGATCAGATGTCAGCGGGAGGCACGTTGAGATTAGAGACCCAGTACTTC
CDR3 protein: CSARDQMSAGGTLRLETQYF

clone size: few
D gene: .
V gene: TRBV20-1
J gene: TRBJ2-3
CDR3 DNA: TGCAGTGCTAGAGCACCCCGCACAGATACGCAGTATTTT
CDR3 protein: CSARAPRTDTQYF

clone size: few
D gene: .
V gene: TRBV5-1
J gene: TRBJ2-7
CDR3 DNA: TGCGCCAGCAGCTTGGCTACAGGACACTCCTACGAGCAGTACTTC
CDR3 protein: CASSLATGHSYEQYF

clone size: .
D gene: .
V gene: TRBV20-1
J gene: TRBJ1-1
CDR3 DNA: TGCAGTGCTAGGGGAGGGGTAGGGAACACTGAAGCTTTCTTT
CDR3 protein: CSARGGVGNTEAFF

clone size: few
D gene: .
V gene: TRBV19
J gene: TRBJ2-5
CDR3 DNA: TGTGCCAGTAGTATCGGATTTGCGGTAAAAGAGACCCAGTACTTC
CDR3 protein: CASSIGFAVKETQYF

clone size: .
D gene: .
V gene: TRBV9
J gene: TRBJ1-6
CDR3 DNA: TGTGCCAGCAGCGAAACCGGGGTTACGGGAAATTCACCCCTCCACTTT
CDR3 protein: CASSETGVTGNSPLHF

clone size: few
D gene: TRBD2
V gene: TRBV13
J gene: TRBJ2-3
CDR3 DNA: TGTGCCAGCAGCTCCCGGACTAGTGGGCCCACAGATACGCAGTATTTT
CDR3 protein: CASSSRTSGPTDTQYF

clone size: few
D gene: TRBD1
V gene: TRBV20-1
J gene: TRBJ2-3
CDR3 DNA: TGCAGTGCTAGAGACACAGGGGAGTATACGCAGTATTTT
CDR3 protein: CSARDTGEYTQYF

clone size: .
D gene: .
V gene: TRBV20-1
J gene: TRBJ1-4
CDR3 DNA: TGCAGTGCTCGAGCGGGGTTTAATGAAAAACTGTTTTTT
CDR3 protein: CSARAGFNEKLFF

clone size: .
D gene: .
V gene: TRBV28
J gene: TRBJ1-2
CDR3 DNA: TGTGCCAGCAGTTTCGGAGACAGTCGCCGATATGGCTACACCTTC
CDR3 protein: CASSFGDSRRYGYTF